Listed below are T cell receptor beta chains from one sample, sequenced in a study of neurological immune-mediated disorders. A single record per CDR3 protein comes from TCRdb applying MiXCR to the 5' RACE reads. The sample lists 45,000 to 65,000 distinct CDR3 sequences; approximately 4.4% were seen once. Specimen: PBMCs. The receptor set was obtained from a man in his fifties or sixties with multiple sclerosis. Each CDR3 is given with its conserved first and last residue. A D gene is named only where the DNA matches it firmly. The listing skips clone size in some rows; elsewhere it reads once, few, many or a size class.

TRBD2,many,TRBJ2-7,TRBV9,CASSTALAGGRYEQYF,TGTGCCAGCAGCACCGCCTTAGCGGGAGGGCGGTACGAGCAGTACTTC
TRBD1,many,TRBJ2-5,TRBV20-1,CSAFPGTGVLFQETQYF,TGCAGTGCTTTTCCCGGGACAGGGGTATTGTTTCAAGAGACCCAGTACTTC
TRBD2,many,TRBJ2-1,TRBV6-5,CASSFGGIRPNEQFF,TGTGCCAGCAGTTTCGGGGGGATTCGGCCAAATGAGCAGTTCTTC
.,many,TRBJ2-7,TRBV7-2,CASRLGGDEQYF,TGTGCCAGCAGACTTGGTGGTGACGAGCAGTACTTC
.,many,TRBJ1-5,TRBV6-5,CASGAGHGEWPQNF,TGTGCCAGCGGGGCTGGGCATGGGGAATGGCCCCAGAATTTT
.,.,TRBJ1-1,TRBV4-1,CASSRKQGTEAFF,TGCGCCAGCAGCCGAAAACAAGGCACTGAAGCTTTCTTT
TRBD2,many,TRBJ2-1,TRBV12-3/TRBV12-4,CASGGASGNEQFF,TGTGCCAGCGGTGGGGCTAGCGGGAATGAGCAGTTCTTC
.,many,TRBJ1-1,TRBV5-1,CASSLYRPGQNTEAFF,TGCGCCAGCAGCTTGTATCGACCGGGACAGAACACTGAAGCTTTCTTT
TRBD1,.,TRBJ2-7,TRBV4-1,CASSPDRSYEQYF,TGCGCCAGCAGCCCGGACAGGTCCTACGAGCAGTACTTC
.,many,TRBJ1-6,TRBV5-5,CASSSQEGLRDNSPLHF,TGTGCCAGCAGCAGCCAGGAGGGTTTGAGGGATAATTCACCCCTCCACTTT
.,many,TRBJ2-1,TRBV7-7,CASSLGGISSYNEQFF,TGTGCCAGCAGCTTAGGTGGCATTAGCTCCTACAATGAGCAGTTCTTC
TRBD2,many,TRBJ2-1,TRBV20-1,CSPKGGIAGGLGQFF,TGCAGCCCCAAGGGGGGTATAGCGGGGGGGCTCGGGCAGTTCTTC
.,many,TRBJ1-6,TRBV7-9,CASRREVNSPLNF,TGTGCCAGCAGAAGGGAGGTAAATTCACCCCTCAACTTT
.,few,TRBJ2-7,TRBV28,CASSLSGSAISYEQYF,TGTGCCAGCAGTTTGTCGGGCAGCGCAATCTCCTACGAGCAGTACTTC
.,many,TRBJ2-5,TRBV4-1,CASSQIPERNQETQYF,TGCGCCAGCAGCCAAATCCCCGAGAGGAATCAAGAGACCCAGTACTTC
TRBD1,many,TRBJ2-1,TRBV5-1,CASSTRDRGNEQFF,TGCGCCAGCAGCACCCGGGACAGGGGCAATGAGCAGTTCTTC
TRBD2,many,TRBJ2-7,TRBV6-5,CASSYGGTSGVDEQYF,TGTGCCAGCAGTTACGGGGGGACTAGCGGGGTCGACGAGCAGTACTTC
TRBD2,many,TRBJ2-3,TRBV6-6,CASSYPLGNSGGETDTQYF,TGTGCCAGCAGTTACCCCCTTGGGAATAGCGGGGGGGAAACAGATACGCAGTATTTT
.,few,TRBJ2-1,TRBV5-1,CASSLQGDLNEQFF,TGCGCCAGCAGCTTGCAGGGAGATTTGAATGAGCAGTTCTTC
.,many,TRBJ1-5,TRBV6-5,CASSYSRGQPQHF,TGTGCCAGCAGTTACTCGAGAGGTCAGCCCCAGCATTTT
TRBD2,many,TRBJ2-3,TRBV5-1,CASSSRLADSTDTQYF,TGCGCCAGCAGCTCCAGACTAGCGGATAGCACAGATACGCAGTATTTT
.,many,TRBJ1-6,TRBV20-1,CSASLPYNSPLHF,TGCAGTGCTAGCTTACCCTATAATTCACCCCTCCACTTT
.,.,TRBJ2-1,TRBV7-9,CASSFEGSEQFF,TGTGCCAGCAGCTTCGAGGGTAGTGAGCAGTTCTTC
.,many,TRBJ2-5,TRBV6-1,CASSDFRGQETQYF,.
TRBD1,.,TRBJ1-2,TRBV30,CAWSNGRTGGSNYGYTF,TGTGCCTGGAGTAACGGCCGGACAGGGGGGTCGAACTATGGCTACACCTTC
.,many,TRBJ2-3,TRBV6-6,CASRTRGDTDTQYF,TGTGCCAGCAGGACCAGAGGGGACACAGATACGCAGTATTTT
TRBD1,many,TRBJ1-2,TRBV20-1,CSANQDRVSHAGYTF,TGCAGTGCTAACCAGGACAGGGTATCACATGCTGGCTACACCTTC
.,many,TRBJ2-5,TRBV20-1,CSARAGRLQETQYF,TGCAGTGCTAGAGCCGGACGGCTCCAAGAGACCCAGTACTTC
TRBD2,many,TRBJ2-3,TRBV20-1,CSAAPGLPTDTQYF,TGCAGTGCTGCTCCGGGACTACCCACAGATACGCAGTATTTT
.,many,TRBJ1-1,TRBV20-1,CSARDTGLPWAFF,TGCAGTGCTAGAGATACAGGATTGCCGTGGGCTTTCTTT
TRBD1,many,TRBJ1-2,TRBV7-9,CASRGTDLYGYTF,TGTGCCAGCAGAGGGACAGACCTCTATGGCTACACCTTC
TRBD2,many,TRBJ2-1,TRBV20-1,CSAYETSGAGLSNEQFF,TGCAGTGCTTACGAGACTAGCGGGGCCGGGTTGTCCAATGAGCAGTTCTTC
.,.,TRBJ2-7,TRBV12-3/TRBV12-4,CASSRLVVEQYF,TGTGCCAGCAGTCGGCTAGTGGTTGAGCAGTACTTC
.,many,TRBJ1-1,TRBV3-1,CASSQDQGNTEAFF,TGTGCCAGCAGCCAAGATCAGGGAAACACTGAAGCTTTCTTT
.,.,TRBJ2-3,TRBV20-1,CSANPIGYTQYF,TGCAGTGCTAACCCAATCGGCTATACGCAGTATTTT
TRBD2,.,TRBJ2-1,TRBV6-1,CASRGGLLENEQFF,TGTGCCAGCAGGGGGGGGTTGCTGGAGAATGAGCAGTTCTTC
.,.,TRBJ2-2,TRBV4-1,CASRKQGELFF,TGCGCCAGCAGAAAACAGGGAGAGCTGTTTTTT
TRBD1,many,TRBJ2-5,TRBV5-1,CASSSQGVRQETQYF,TGCGCCAGCAGCTCCCAGGGGGTACGGCAAGAGACCCAGTACTTC
.,many,TRBJ2-2,TRBV5-1,CASSGAGKNTGELFF,TGCGCCAGCAGCGGGGCGGGAAAGAACACCGGGGAGCTGTTTTTT
.,few,TRBJ2-3,TRBV5-1,CASSLDQPSTDTQYF,TGCGCCAGCAGCTTGGACCAGCCCAGCACAGATACGCAGTATTTT
.,many,TRBJ2-2,TRBV27,CASSLSGHGELFF,TGTGCCAGCAGTTTATCAGGGCACGGGGAGCTGTTTTTT
.,.,TRBJ2-1,TRBV6-5,CASSYSTGGNEQFF,TGTGCCAGCAGTTACTCGACCGGCGGGAATGAGCAGTTCTTC
TRBD1,many,TRBJ1-1,TRBV5-1,CASSLGQGSTEAFF,TGCGCCAGCAGCTTGGGACAGGGGAGCACTGAAGCTTTCTTT
TRBD2,many,TRBJ2-3,TRBV5-1,CASSEWRAGLTSSTDTQYF,TGCGCCAGCAGCGAATGGAGAGCGGGACTAACTAGTAGCACAGATACGCAGTATTTT
TRBD1,many,TRBJ2-3,TRBV28,CASRPRTGGDTQYF,TGTGCCAGCCGCCCGAGAACAGGGGGCGATACGCAGTATTTT
.,many,TRBJ1-2,TRBV7-9,CASSLTGQTIYGYTF,TGTGCCAGCAGCTTAACCGGACAGACAATCTATGGCTACACCTTC
.,.,TRBJ1-1,TRBV9,CASSVSAGSLGNTEAFF,TGTGCCAGCAGCGTATCCGCGGGGTCCCTCGGAAACACTGAAGCTTTCTTT
TRBD1,.,TRBJ1-1,TRBV7-9,CASSLGGTGRPEAFF,TGTGCCAGCAGCTTGGGGGGGACAGGGAGACCTGAAGCTTTCTTT
TRBD2,many,TRBJ2-1,TRBV20-1,CSPGGISYNEQFF,TGCAGTCCCGGGGGGATCTCTTACAATGAGCAGTTCTTC
TRBD2,.,TRBJ2-7,TRBV28,CASSFPRTSVTYEQYF,TGTGCCAGCAGTTTCCCGCGGACTAGCGTAACCTACGAGCAGTACTTC
.,many,TRBJ1-6,TRBV6-5,CASSYVSSPLNF,TGTGCCAGCAGTTACGTGAGTTCACCCCTCAACTTT
TRBD1,many,TRBJ2-7,TRBV29-1,CSVPGQGYEQYF,TGCAGCGTTCCGGGACAGGGCTACGAGCAGTACTTC
TRBD2,many,TRBJ2-1,TRBV3-1,CASSLPLAGDYNEQFF,TGTGCCAGCAGCCTTCCCCTGGCGGGGGACTACAATGAGCAGTTCTTC
.,many,TRBJ1-3,TRBV28,CASSLPQRSDTIYF,TGTGCCAGCAGTTTACCCCAGAGGTCAGACACCATATATTTT